Shown below are 27 T cell receptor beta chains from a single sample sequenced in a study of blood T cell repertoires in COVID-19. TCRdb's table, derived via immunoSEQ multiplex PCR, lists solely in-frame clones and lacks some. The sample carries over 100,000 clones, 81% recorded once. The sequencing input was peripheral blood. The receptors here all came from a woman in her fifties or sixties with active or convalescent COVID-19.

This clone was seen only a few times. The chain combines TRBV29-1 with TRBJ1-5, with 8 nucleotides matching TRBD1. This CDR3 is built from 13 residues. Germline trimming cut 6 bases from V and 5 bases from J; bases unmatched to any gene: 6. The germline gives CDR1 SQVTM, CDR2 ANQGSEA. In DNA form, the CDR3 reads TGCAGCGTCGGGACAGGTACGCATCAGCCCCAGCATTTT. It specifies CSVGTGTHQPQHF.

This sequence joins TRBV14 and TRBJ1-3; the D gene is possibly TRBD1 (6 bases). Germline V gene lookup returns CDR1 SGHDN and CDR2 FVKESK. CDR3 length: 14 residues. V shed 5 bases and J shed 5 bases, with 13 bases lying between them. CDR3 region: CASSYTGIRNTIYF. The CDR3 nucleotides are TGTGCCAGCAGCTACACAGGGATCAGAAACACCATATATTTT.

The chain is built from TRBV6-5 and TRBJ1-2, with D tentatively TRBD1 (5 bases). The germline V gene encodes CDR1 MNHEY and CDR2 SVGAGI. V dropped 0 bases and J dropped 3 bases, with 11 bases sitting between them. CDR3 length equals 15 residues. The CDR3 DNA follows: TGTGCCAGCAGTTACTCAGCAGGGAACTACTATGGCTACACCTTC. This sequence encodes CASSYSAGNYYGYTF.

V gene TRBV10-2 combines with J gene TRBJ1-1; tentatively, D is TRBD1 (6 bases). The germline V gene has CDR1 WSHSY and CDR2 SAAADI. This CDR3 contains 14 residues. The V end lost 6 bases, the J end lost 0 bases, and 11 bases lay between the germline ends. The CDR3 region is CASRPGTMNTEAFF. The CDR3, as DNA: TGCGCCAGCAGACCTGGGACAATGAACACTGAAGCTTTCTTT.

The chain carries TRBV4-1 and TRBJ1-1, with 10 bases aligning to TRBD1. The CDR3 runs 15 residues. V shed 3 bases, J shed 6 bases, and the junction held 7 bases outside the gene matches. Germline loops: CDR1 MGHRA, CDR2 YSYEKL. The CDR3 bases are TGCGCCAGCAGCCACAGACAGGGGGCTGGGGCTGAAGCTTTCTTT. Protein product: CASSHRQGAGAEAFF.

CDR3 sequence: CASRFGGGSPLHF. The CDR3 nucleotides are TGTGCCAGCAGGTTCGGGGGAGGTTCACCCCTCCACTTT. This rearrangement joins TRBV2 to TRBJ1-6; perhaps TRBD1 as D (5 bases). This CDR3 comprises 13 residues. Germline CDR1 SNHLY, CDR2 FYNNEI. V lost 6 bases and J lost 9, with 12 bases in between.

This chain joins TRBV3-1 (or the pseudogene TRBV3-2) and TRBJ1-2, with 7 bases identical to TRBD1. This CDR3 comprises 14 residues. Germline V gene lookup returns CDR1 LGHDT and CDR2 YNNKEL (reference sequence). Trimming took 3 bases from V and 7 from J; bases not matched to a gene: 8. As DNA, the CDR3 is TGTGCCAGCAGCCAGGCGACAGGGACCGGTGGCTACACCTTC. Its translation: CASSQATGTGGYTF.

J is TRBJ1-6 and V is TRBV2, with a possible D match to TRBD1 (5 bases). Trimming stripped 6 bases from V and 7 bases from J, with 22 bases between. This CDR3 comprises 17 residues. Per the germline V gene, CDR1 is SNHLY and CDR2 is FYNNEI. CDR3 sequence (DNA): TGTGCCAGCAGCGCACGGGTTGGGGAATCAGGGAATTCACCCCTCCACTTT. It encodes CASSARVGESGNSPLHF.

The V call is TRBV28, the J call TRBJ2-7; the match to TRBD1 covers 9 bases. The CDR3 has 17 residues. Germline V gene sequence: CDR1 MDHEN, CDR2 SYDVKM. V shed 6 bases and J 5 bases; nucleotides not matched to a gene: 17. The CDR3 bases are TGTGCCAGCAGCTCCACCAGATCCGGGACAGGGAGGCACGAGCAGTACTTC. Residues: CASSSTRSGTGRHEQYF.

To note about this clone: One end of the junction does not line up with germline, which may come from a read error. The V gene is TRBV28, the J gene TRBJ1-1; TRBD1 is a possible D gene (6 bases). Germline V lookup: CDR1 MDHEN, CDR2 SYDVKM. The length of the CDR3 is 13 residues. In nucleotides, the CDR3 is TGTGCCAGCAGTTTAATCCGGGACACCGAAGCTTTCTTT. It translates to CASSLIRDTEAFF.

V usage is TRBV5-1 and J usage is TRBJ1-4; 8 nucleotides line up with TRBD1. V lost 8 bases and J lost 6; bases outside the gene matches: 9. CDR1 and CDR2 (germline): SGHRS, YFSETQ. This CDR3 is built from 14 residues. CDR3 sequence (DNA): TGCGCCAGTTCGACAGGGGAGGGTTATGAAAAACTGTTTTTT. Protein product: CASSTGEGYEKLFF.

The chain is built from TRBV11-2 and TRBJ1-1; TRBD1 matches 10 bases. Germline CDR1 is SGHAT and CDR2 is FQNNGV. The V segment lost 5 bases and the J segment 3 bases; nucleotides outside the gene matches: 3. This CDR3 region has 14 residues. In DNA form, the CDR3 reads TGTGCCAGCAGCCCCGGGACAGGGGACACTGAAGCTTTCTTT. Its translation: CASSPGTGDTEAFF.

The J gene is TRBJ2-7, the V gene TRBV6-5, with TRBD2 identical over 7 bases. In germline, CDR1 is MNHEY, CDR2 SVGAGI. This CDR3 is 13 amino acids long. V dropped 4 bases and J dropped 2; count of bases not matched to a gene: 2. Here the CDR3 reads CASSSGTTYEQYF. The CDR3 nucleotides are TGTGCCAGCAGTTCCGGGACTACCTACGAGCAGTACTTC.

This clone was detected a few times. V gene TRBV4-3 combines with J gene TRBJ1-1; D is perhaps TRBD1 (5 bases). Trimming cost V 3 bases and J 3 bases, with 14 bases left between them. The CDR3 consists of 15 residues. Germline CDR1 and CDR2: LGHNA and YSLEER. The chain's CDR3 is CASSHGIAGDTEAFF. The CDR3 region has the DNA TGCGCCAGCAGCCACGGCATTGCGGGGGACACTGAAGCTTTCTTT.

This clone was seen only a few times. The chain has TRBV28 and TRBJ1-2; D remains ambiguous. V dropped 2 bases and J dropped 2 bases, with 6 bases sitting between them. This CDR3 spans 13 amino acids. Germline-derived CDR1 and CDR2 are MDHEN and SYDVKM. CDR3 sequence: CASSLGRNYGYTF. For the CDR3, the DNA is TGTGCCAGCAGTTTAGGCAGGAACTATGGCTACACCTTC.

J is TRBJ2-7 and V is TRBV28; TRBD1 agrees at 9 bases. Germline V CDR1 and CDR2: MDHEN, SYDVKM. The V gene end was trimmed by 2 bases and the J gene end by 5 bases; junction bases not matched to a gene: 13. The CDR3 spans 17 residues. The CDR3 bases are TGTGCCAGCAGTTTACCGCTCCTACAGGGGGCGAAGGACGAGCAGTACTTC. Translating gives CASSLPLLQGAKDEQYF.

This CDR3 is CASSLTDRGDYNEQFF. The CDR3 DNA reads as TGTGCCAGCAGCCTGACGGACAGGGGGGACTACAATGAGCAGTTCTTC. The gene calls are TRBV7-8 and TRBJ2-1; 10 bases map to TRBD1. This CDR3 contains 16 residues. V lost 5 bases, J lost 3 bases, and 7 bases stayed unmatched. Germline lookup yields CDR1 SGHVS and CDR2 FQNEAQ.

The V and J genes are TRBV24-1 and TRBJ2-3, with 10 bases fitting TRBD2. The V gene's germline CDR1 is KGHDR and CDR2 SFDVKD. V was pared by 0 bases and J by 3 bases, with 2 bases of the junction left unmatched. The CDR3 is 16 residues long. For the CDR3, the DNA is TGTGCCACCAGTGATTTGGGACTAGCGGCTACAGATACGCAGTATTTT. Amino acid sequence: CATSDLGLAATDTQYF.

This clone is a singleton in its sample. This sample also contains other DNA sequences that code for the same CDR3. The chain joins TRBV7-9 to TRBJ1-5; unclear D gene. CDR3 size: 12 residues. Germline CDR1 is SEHNR and CDR2 is FQNEAQ (reference sequence). Trimming took 1 base from V and 5 from J, leaving 3 bases between them. The CDR3 DNA follows: TGTGCCAGCAGCTTAGGCGATCAGCCCCAGCATTTT. As protein: CASSLGDQPQHF.

The genes are TRBV11-2 and TRBJ1-2; maybe TRBD1 (5 bases). The CDR3 length is 15 residues. V was clipped by 7 bases and J by 0 bases, with 15 bases between them. Germline CDR1 reads SGHAT; CDR2 reads FQNNGV. CDR3 nucleotides: TGTGCCAGCACCTGGGACTCCGAGTCTAACTATGGCTACACCTTC. This sequence encodes CASTWDSESNYGYTF.

The chain has TRBV4-2 and TRBJ1-1; TRBD1 aligns across 7 bases. Germline lookup yields CDR1 LGHNA and CDR2 YNFKEQ. The length of the CDR3 is 14 residues. V was clipped by 8 bases and J by 5 bases; unmatched bases: 11. CDR3 protein: CASRRGGLGTEAFF. For the CDR3, the DNA is TGTGCCAGCCGCAGGGGGGGACTAGGGACTGAAGCTTTCTTT.

The rearrangement links TRBV29-1 to TRBJ1-4, with 7 bases identical to TRBD1. Germline trimming cut 4 bases from V and 7 bases from J; bases unmatched to any gene: 9. The germline CDR1 and CDR2 sequences are SQVTM and ANQGSEA. The CDR3 spans 14 residues. CDR3 residues: CSVVAGGLIEKLFF. CDR3 DNA sequence: TGCAGCGTTGTCGCAGGGGGGCTTATTGAAAAACTGTTTTTT.

V usage is TRBV19 and J usage is TRBJ1-2; D might be TRBD1 (6 bases). The CDR3 contains 15 residues. Germline lookup yields CDR1 LNHDA and CDR2 SQIVND (reference sequence). V lost 7 bases to trimming and J lost 2 bases, with 17 bases between them. CDR3 protein: CASTTRGGPNYGYTF. CDR3 coding DNA: TGTGCCAGTACCACAAGGGGGGGGCCCAACTATGGCTACACCTTC.

The rearrangement uses TRBV24-1 and TRBJ2-1; 8 bases are shared with TRBD1. V trimming: 4 bases; J trimming: 7 bases; junction bases outside the gene matches: 8. This CDR3 region has 15 residues. In germline, CDR1 is KGHDR, CDR2 SFDVKD. The CDR3 nucleotides are TGTGCCACCAGTGACCCGGACAGGGTTGGGAATGAGCAGTTCTTC. This translates into CATSDPDRVGNEQFF.

The chain carries TRBV19 and TRBJ1-2, with TRBD1 as a possible D gene (6 bases). CDR3 length equals 11 residues. Deletions cut 5 bases from V and 8 bases from J, with 9 bases between. Germline CDR1 LNHDA, CDR2 SQIVND (reference sequence). The CDR3 sequence is CASSLQGGYTF. The CDR3 nucleotides are TGTGCCAGTAGTCTACAGGGAGGCTACACCTTC.

This clone was recorded only once. The V gene is TRBV3-1 (or the pseudogene TRBV3-2), the J gene TRBJ2-3; D might be TRBD2 (5 bases). The CDR3 runs to 15 residues. V gave up 4 bases and J gave up 4 bases, with 15 bases separating them. The V gene's germline CDR1 is LGHDT and CDR2 YNNKEL (reference sequence). As DNA, the CDR3 is TGTGCCAGCAGCCGGAGTCGGGTTAGCGCAGATACGCAGTATTTT. Its translation: CASSRSRVSADTQYF.

This rearrangement joins TRBV15 to TRBJ2-5; D may be TRBD2 (6 bases). This CDR3 comprises 13 residues. Trimming pared 1 base from V and 9 bases from J, leaving 12 bases between. Germline CDR1 and CDR2: LNHNV and YYDKDF (reference sequence). The CDR3 sequence: CATSRVGGSAQYF. The CDR3 DNA sequence: TGTGCCACCAGCAGAGTCGGAGGGTCGGCCCAGTACTTC.